This TCR beta chain was sequenced in a study of shared clonotypes between healthy human individuals. Study background: Three plates each covered CD4 naive and memory; CD8 naive two, CD8 memory one. Study-wide findings and caveats: Sequencing depth was expected to influence donor clonotype sharing. It was only blood that was sampled, and tissue repertoires likely differ.

Genomic DNA per cell subset filled all wells of several immunoSEQ plates. The table came from immunoSEQ multiplex PCR; TCRdb's copy has only in-frame clones and leaves some out. Among millions of clones listed, approximately 94% were seen once. On this clone: Its antigen remains unknown. At one end, the junction sequence differs from germline, possibly due to a read error.

Germline loops: CDR1 SSHAT, CDR2 FNYEAQ (reference sequence). The CDR3 loop spans 15 amino acids. The sequence came from a man aged 18 to 29 in good health. The genes are TRBV7-7 and TRBJ2-7; 12 positions agree with TRBD2. Sequencing used naive CD4+ T cells sorted from blood. Subset indicated: CD45RA+ positively selected. The CDR3: CASSPGLAGSDEQYF. Written as DNA, the CDR3 is TGTGCTAGCAGCCCCGGACTAGCGGGGTCTGACGAGCAGTACTTC.